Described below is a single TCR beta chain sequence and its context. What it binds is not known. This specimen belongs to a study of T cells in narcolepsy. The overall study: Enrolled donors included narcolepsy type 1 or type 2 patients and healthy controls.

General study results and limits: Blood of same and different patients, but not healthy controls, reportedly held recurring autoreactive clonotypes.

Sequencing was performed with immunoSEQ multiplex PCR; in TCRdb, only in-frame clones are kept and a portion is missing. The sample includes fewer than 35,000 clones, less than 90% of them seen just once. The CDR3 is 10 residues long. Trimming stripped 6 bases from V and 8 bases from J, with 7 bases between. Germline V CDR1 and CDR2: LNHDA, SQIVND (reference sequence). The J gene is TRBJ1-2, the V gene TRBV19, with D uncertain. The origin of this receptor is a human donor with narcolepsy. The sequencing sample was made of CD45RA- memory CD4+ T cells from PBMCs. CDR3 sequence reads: CASRAEGYTF. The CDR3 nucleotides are TGTGCCAGTAGGGCGGAAGGCTACACCTTC.